This TCR beta chain was found in a study of T cell repertoires in cytomegalovirus infection. This clonotype was seen more than once but under ten times. The antigen remains unidentified. The CDR3 extends over 14 amino acids. Germline V CDR1 and CDR2: SGHVS, FNYEAQ. V was shortened by 4 bases and J by 5 bases, with 15 bases between the two germline ends. TCRdb fed the reads into MiXCR, producing one record per CDR3 protein. The sample consists of roughly 990,000 distinct CDR3 sequences, approximately 32% of them appearing once. The chain carries TRBV7-6 and TRBJ2-7, with D perhaps TRBD2 (6 bases). This TCR was sampled from a human donor in good health (CMV status not recorded). Some clones in this sample may be carry-over from other donors' samples. The sample consisted of cultured CD8+ T cells from PBMCs, taken from culture after CMV antigen stimulation. CDR3 sequence (DNA): TGTGCCAGCAGCTCCACCTCGGGACTGAACGAGCAGTACTTC. It is translated as CASSSTSGLNEQYF.